This section outlines one T cell receptor beta chain sequence together with its context. Its target antigen remains unknown. Base qualities are missing; no much larger clone stands one base away. CDR1 and CDR2 are read off the germline V gene as SGHTA and FQGNSA. Measured from the cysteine to the phenylalanine, the CDR3 is 14 residues long. Just the 42-base CDR3 DNA is kept, in frame starting at base 1. V sheds 7 bases and J sheds 5 bases, leaving 16 bases between their ends. The data originate from a study of CD8+CD57+ T cells in acquired aplastic anemia (dated by TCRdb to the late 2010s). Describing the broader study: DNA extracted from sorted CD4+ and CD8+ cells had a mean of 3.2 ug, with a range of roughly 0.17 to 30 ug. CD8+CD57+ expansion was defined as a frequency above the mean frequency observed in healthy subjects.

Genomic DNA was used as template for profiling of TCR beta VDJ combinations and CDR3 sequences. An Illumina HiSeq 2000 was the platform used for TCR repertoire sequencing. From the authors' description of their analysis: TRBV/TRBJ rearrangement plots, CDR3 size and DJ length profiles, and Simpson's diversity index were used to assess repertoires. The most abundant DNA sequence in the deep sequencing data was defined as the immunodominant clone. CDR3 amino acid sequences were checked for sharing between subjects and were compared against published repertoires and the VDJdb database. Using fastp trimming at Q25 and MiXCR clonotype assembly, TCRdb reanalyzed the public sequencing data and kept in-frame beta chains. For every CDR3 protein sequence, its rows merge into one entry that carries the most common genes and DNA. TCRdb's processing, not the authors', yielded these V and J calls. The sample data list some 200,000 distinct CDR3 sequences, and over 55% of these were observed just once. Together, the top ten hold 58% of the sample.

Expansion of CD8+CD57+ cells had been shown by flow cytometry in the patients chosen for sequencing. All patients had severe acquired aplastic anemia diagnosed by International Study of Aplastic Anemia and Agranulocytosis and Camitta criteria. At the time blood was sampled, none of the patients had received any therapy. The study deep-sequenced TCR repertoires of sorted CD4+ and CD8+ blood T cells from severe aplastic anemia patients and healthy subjects. In the USA, patient enrollment took place under clinicaltrials.gov protocols 00001620, 01623167, 00001397, 00071045, 00081523 and 00961064. Ficoll-Paque density gradient centrifugation was used to isolate peripheral blood mononuclear cells. CD4+ and CD8+ T cells were sorted by FACS or magnetic beads before DNA extraction. What the work shows at the level of the full study, not this receptor alone: Although some 28 CD8+ CDR3 sequences were shared by patients and controls, these sequences appeared highly expressed in patients and within the immunodominant clones of patients. Patients and healthy controls showed no significant difference in CD8+ Simpson's diversity (P=0.060).

The sample was sorted CD4+, CD8+, or CD8+CD57+ T cells (not recorded which) from PBMCs. The chain is made from TRBV7-2 and TRBJ2-3; no confident D gene assignment can be made. This TCR was sampled from a human donor with aplastic anemia. The CDR3 has the sequence CASNKIGLGDTQYF. The sequenced DNA is TGTGCCAGCAACAAAATAGGCCTAGGAGATACGCAGTATTTT.